This is a list of T cell receptor beta chains from one sample in a study of blood T cell repertoires in COVID-19. Profiling relied on immunoSEQ multiplex PCR, and the TCRdb table lists in-frame clones only, not all of them. The top ten hold around 7% of the sample, which has 150,000 to 200,000 clones, 80% seen once. The sample consisted of peripheral blood. These TCRs come from a man between 65 and 85 years old with active or convalescent COVID-19. Each CDR3 is given with its conserved first and last residue. The D gene is left open where the match is weak. Not every row has a clone size; where given, it reads once, few, many or a size class.

J | size | D | V | CDR3 | DNA
TRBJ2-7 | . | TRBD2 | TRBV20-1 | CSASRSGGEQYF | TGCAGTGCTAGTCGTAGCGGGGGGGAGCAGTACTTC
TRBJ1-2 | . | . | TRBV19 | CASRAGVKGNGYGYTF | TGTGCCAGTAGGGCAGGGGTGAAGGGAAATGGCTATGGCTACACCTTC
TRBJ2-1 | . | TRBD2 | TRBV7-3 | CASSLGTSRNEQFF | TGTGCCAGCAGCTTAGGGACTAGTCGCAATGAGCAGTTCTTC
TRBJ2-7 | . | . | TRBV5-4 | CASSLNPGIPYEQYF | TGTGCCAGCAGCTTGAATCCAGGGATCCCCTACGAGCAGTACTTC
TRBJ2-6 | . | . | TRBV9 | CASSVGSGANVLTF | TGTGCCAGCAGCGTCGGCTCTGGGGCCAACGTCCTGACTTTC
TRBJ2-5 | . | . | TRBV7-3 | CASRVSREQETQYF | TGTGCCAGCAGGGTCAGCAGGGAACAAGAGACCCAGTACTTC
TRBJ1-2 | . | TRBD1 | TRBV27 | CASSLLQGIGGYTF | TGTGCCAGCAGTTTACTACAGGGGATAGGGGGCTACACCTTC
TRBJ2-7 | . | TRBD1 | TRBV7-2 | CASSITYVDRGKQYF | TGTGCCAGCAGCATAACCTATGTGGACAGGGGTAAGCAGTACTTC
TRBJ2-2 | . | TRBD1 | TRBV7-9 | CASSLEQGANGELFF | TGTGCCAGCAGCTTAGAACAGGGGGCGAACGGGGAGCTGTTTTTT
TRBJ2-3 | . | TRBD2 | TRBV5-1 | CASSLGLAETDTQYF | TGCGCCAGCAGCTTGGGGCTAGCGGAGACAGATACGCAGTATTTT
TRBJ1-3 | . | TRBD1 | TRBV5-1 | CASSLDRGRNTIYF | TGCGCCAGCAGCTTGGACAGGGGGCGAAACACCATATATTTT
TRBJ1-1 | once | . | TRBV15 | CATSRDRNTEAFF | TGTGCCACCAGCAGAGACCGGAACACTGAAGCTTTCTTT
TRBJ1-5 | . | . | TRBV12-3/TRBV12-4 | CASSLGRVQPQHF | TGTGCCAGCAGTTTAGGGAGGGTTCAGCCCCAGCATTTT
TRBJ2-7 | once | . | TRBV27 | CASSLRRGGEQYF | TGTGCCAGCAGTTTAAGGAGGGGAGGCGAGCAGTACTTC
TRBJ1-6 | . | TRBD1 | TRBV3-1/TRBV3-2 | CASSQGGTGHNSPLHF | TGTGCCAGCAGCCAAGGCGGGACAGGGCATAATTCACCCCTCCACTTT
TRBJ1-5 | . | . | TRBV5-5 | CASSFYRASNQPQHF | TGTGCCAGCAGCTTTTACAGGGCCAGCAATCAGCCCCAGCATTTT
TRBJ1-5 | . | TRBD1 | TRBV7-9 | CASGQGVNQPQHF | TGTGCCAGCGGACAGGGGGTGAATCAGCCCCAGCATTTT
TRBJ1-4 | . | TRBD1 | TRBV5-6 | CASSGKTGSGEKLFF | TGTGCCAGCAGCGGGAAGACAGGGTCGGGGGAAAAACTGTTTTTT
TRBJ2-5 | . | . | TRBV30 | CACATEGRETQYF | TGTGCCTGTGCGACAGAAGGACGAGAGACCCAGTACTTC
TRBJ2-3 | . | . | TRBV6-2/TRBV6-3 | CASSLQAYEDTQYF | TGTGCCAGCAGTCTCCAAGCGTACGAAGATACGCAGTATTTT
TRBJ2-1 | . | TRBD2 | TRBV19 | CASKKRGGVDEQFF | TGTGCCAGTAAAAAGCGGGGGGGCGTGGATGAGCAGTTCTTC
TRBJ1-1 | . | . | TRBV6-5 | CASSLAANTEAFF | TGTGCCAGCAGTCTCGCGGCGAACACTGAAGCTTTCTTT
TRBJ1-1 | . | TRBD1 | TRBV11-2 | CASSQGQGVLDTEAFF | TGTGCCAGCAGCCAAGGACAGGGTGTATTGGACACTGAAGCTTTCTTT
TRBJ2-2 | . | TRBD2 | TRBV5-1 | CASGAGGDGELFF | TGCGCCAGCGGTGCGGGAGGGGACGGGGAGCTGTTTTTT
TRBJ1-1 | few | . | TRBV12-3/TRBV12-4 | CASSFRQNTEAFF | TGTGCCAGCAGTTTTCGACAGAACACTGAAGCTTTCTTT
TRBJ2-3 | . | TRBD1 | TRBV7-2 | CASRRQGATDTQYF | TGTGCCAGCAGAAGACAGGGGGCTACAGATACGCAGTATTTT
TRBJ1-3 | . | . | TRBV10-3 | CAISDTGGAGNTIYF | TGTGCCATCAGTGACACGGGGGGGGCTGGAAACACCATATATTTT
TRBJ1-1 | . | . | TRBV10-1 | CASSSTGNTEAFF | TGCGCCAGCAGTTCGACAGGGAACACTGAAGCTTTCTTT
TRBJ2-3 | . | TRBD1 | TRBV5-1 | CATSIQGASGDTQYF | TGCGCCACCTCGATCCAGGGGGCGAGTGGGGATACGCAGTATTTT
TRBJ2-7 | . | . | TRBV6-5 | CASSLERLAYEQYF | TGTGCCAGCAGTTTAGAGCGACTAGCCTACGAGCAGTACTTC
TRBJ1-5 | once | . | TRBV18 | CASSPPEQPILHF | TGTGCCAGCTCACCACCCGAACAGCCTATTTTGCATTTT
TRBJ2-5 | few | TRBD1 | TRBV5-1 | CASSLPQGNQETQYF | TGCGCCAGCAGCTTACCACAGGGGAACCAAGAGACCCAGTACTTC
TRBJ1-4 | . | . | TRBV5-5 | CASSSRSGQGVSEKLFF | TGTGCCAGCAGCTCCCGCTCAGGGCAGGGTGTTTCTGAAAAACTGTTTTTT
TRBJ2-5 | . | . | TRBV15 | CATSSNRGGETQYF | TGTGCCACCAGCAGCAACAGGGGGGGGGAGACCCAGTACTTC
TRBJ2-7 | many | . | TRBV6-2/TRBV6-3 | CASSRGLPYEQYF | TGTGCCAGCAGCCGAGGCCTTCCCTACGAGCAGTACTTC
TRBJ1-2 | . | TRBD1 | TRBV7-2 | CASSPGGAEGYTF | TGTGCCAGCAGCCCAGGGGGCGCAGAGGGCTACACCTTC
TRBJ2-2 | . | TRBD2 | TRBV3-1/TRBV3-2 | CASSQGGGAVTGELFF | TGTGCCAGCAGCCAAGGCGGGGGGGCGGTGACCGGGGAGCTGTTTTTT
TRBJ2-2 | once | TRBD1 | TRBV2 | CASSALGQLNTGELFF | TGTGCCAGCAGTGCTTTGGGACAGCTGAACACCGGGGAGCTGTTTTTT
TRBJ2-3 | . | TRBD2 | TRBV25-1 | CASSARRGAGGTDTQYF | TGTGCCAGCAGTGCCCGTCGGGGAGCGGGGGGCACAGATACGCAGTATTTT
TRBJ2-1 | . | . | TRBV29-1 | CSVEGFGGVFYNEQFF | TGCAGCGTTGAGGGGTTTGGCGGGGTCTTCTACAATGAGCAGTTCTTC
TRBJ2-3 | . | . | TRBV27 | CASSWWLFTDTQYF | TGTGCCAGCAGTTGGTGGCTTTTCACAGATACGCAGTATTTT
TRBJ2-5 | . | . | TRBV6-5 | CATTPGGQRITQYF | TGTGCCACCACACCCGGGGGACAGAGGATAACCCAGTACTTC
TRBJ2-1 | . | TRBD1 | TRBV29-1 | CSVKRTGVFLEQFF | TGCAGCGTTAAAAGGACAGGGGTTTTTCTTGAGCAGTTCTTC
TRBJ2-7 | once | . | TRBV28 | CASSLFQTYEQYF | TGTGCCAGCAGTTTATTCCAGACCTACGAGCAGTACTTC
TRBJ1-3 | once | TRBD1 | TRBV3-1/TRBV3-2 | CASSRRQGVTGNTIYF | TGTGCCAGCAGCCGTAGACAGGGAGTGACTGGAAACACCATATATTTT
TRBJ1-2 | once | . | TRBV11-2 | CASSLTQAYNYGYTF | TGTGCCAGCAGCTTAACACAGGCCTATAACTATGGCTACACCTTC
TRBJ1-2 | . | TRBD1 | TRBV28 | CASTQRRGNGYTF | TGTGCCAGCACCCAGCGCAGGGGGAATGGCTACACCTTC
TRBJ2-7 | . | . | TRBV11-2 | CASSLLGQGRGEQYF | TGTGCCAGCAGCTTACTTGGTCAGGGTAGAGGTGAGCAGTACTTC
TRBJ1-2 | . | TRBD1 | TRBV15 | CATSSRTGNYGYTF | TGTGCCACCAGCAGTAGGACAGGGAACTATGGCTACACCTTC
TRBJ1-2 | . | . | TRBV5-8 | CASSLNRANYGYTF | TGTGCCAGCAGCTTGAACAGAGCTAACTATGGCTACACCTTC
TRBJ2-7 | . | TRBD1 | TRBV5-1 | CASSPPGQGPIRYF | TGCGCCAGCAGCCCGCCGGGACAGGGGCCTATTAGGTACTTC
TRBJ1-1 | . | . | TRBV11-2 | CASGVHTGPYTEAFF | TGTGCCAGCGGGGTACATACAGGGCCGTACACTGAAGCTTTCTTT
TRBJ1-1 | few | . | TRBV5-1 | CASSLRRQSFPNTEAFF | TGCGCCAGCAGCTTGCGTCGACAGAGCTTTCCGAACACTGAAGCTTTCTTT
TRBJ1-1 | . | . | TRBV6-5 | CASSYGRVNTEAFF | TGTGCCAGCAGTTACGGGAGGGTGAACACTGAAGCTTTCTTT
TRBJ1-5 | . | . | TRBV4-2 | CASSQDKTLNQPQHF | TGTGCCAGCAGCCAAGATAAGACTCTCAATCAGCCCCAGCATTTT
TRBJ1-4 | . | TRBD1 | TRBV10-3 | CAISGGQGTNEKLFF | TGTGCCATCAGTGGGGGACAGGGGACTAATGAAAAACTGTTTTTT
TRBJ2-3 | . | TRBD2 | TRBV9 | CASSSGTTYTDTQYF | TGTGCCAGCAGCTCCGGGACTACCTACACAGATACGCAGTATTTT